This TCR beta chain was identified during a study of T cell responses to AZD1222 COVID-19 vaccine. General study points: It should be noted that donors were predominantly white British and more often female, and clonal diversity was possibly underestimated. Spike-specific TCR breadth and depth rose after two AZD1222 doses. Repertoire sampling happened only post peak T cell response. There were vaccine-associated CD4 TCRs across spike, dominant at 160-218 and 743-854.

A word on this clone: Its antigen remains unknown.

Trimming took off 4 bases at V and 6 bases at J, with 13 bases between the two ends. The CDR3 consists of 13 residues. CDR1 and CDR2 (germline): SGHTA, FQGTGA. This table comes from immunoSEQ multiplex PCR, and its TCRdb copy is limited to in-frame clones, with some not included. The repertoire holds 100,000 to 130,000 clones, with more than 70% as singletons. Source: peripheral blood, taken on day 0 of AZD1222 vaccination. This receptor was obtained from an adult in good health. V gene TRBV7-3 combines with J gene TRBJ2-7; D possibly corresponds to TRBD2 (5 bases). Written as DNA, the CDR3 is TGTGCCAGCAGCTCTGACGAGGGCCTCGAGCAGTACTTC. Translation: CASSSDEGLEQYF.